This T cell receptor beta chain was captured by sequencing in a study of shared T cell receptors in the human thymus. Germline CDR1 SGHNT, CDR2 YYREEE (reference sequence). Trimming shortened V by 1 base and J by 5 bases, and 12 bases separated the two germline ends. This CDR3 spans 14 amino acids. The repertoire was sequenced with immunoSEQ multiplex PCR; TCRdb's copy has only in-frame clones and lacks some. This sample has hundreds of thousands of clones; 95% occur once, and the top ten carry about 0.02%. The rearrangement joins TRBV5-4 to TRBJ2-5; D is perhaps TRBD2 (5 bases). This sequence was found in a human donor. Sequenced: thymocytes. CDR3 sequence: CASSLKTPGETQYF. For the CDR3, the DNA is TGTGCCAGCAGCTTGAAGACCCCGGGGGAGACCCAGTACTTC.